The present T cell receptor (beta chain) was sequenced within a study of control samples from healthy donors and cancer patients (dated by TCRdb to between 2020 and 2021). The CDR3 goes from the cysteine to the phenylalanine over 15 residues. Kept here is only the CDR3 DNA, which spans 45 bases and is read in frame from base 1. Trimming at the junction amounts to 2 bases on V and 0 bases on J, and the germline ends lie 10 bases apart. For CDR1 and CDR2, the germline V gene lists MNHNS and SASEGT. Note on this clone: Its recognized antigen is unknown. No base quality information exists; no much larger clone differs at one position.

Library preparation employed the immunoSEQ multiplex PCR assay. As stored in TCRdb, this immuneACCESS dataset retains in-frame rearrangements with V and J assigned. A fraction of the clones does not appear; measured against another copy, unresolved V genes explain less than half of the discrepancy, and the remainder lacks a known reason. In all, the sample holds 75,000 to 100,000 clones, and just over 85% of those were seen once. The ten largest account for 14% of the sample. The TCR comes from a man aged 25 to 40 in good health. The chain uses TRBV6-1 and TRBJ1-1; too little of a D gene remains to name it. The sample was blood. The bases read TGTGCCAGCAGTGAAACCCCGACCCTGAACACTGAAGCTTTCTTT. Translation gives CASSETPTLNTEAFF.